This is a list of T cell receptor beta chains from one sample in a study of CD8+ T cells in alopecia areata. Using immunoSEQ multiplex PCR, the repertoire was profiled, and TCRdb retains in-frame clones only, with some absent. This sample carries about 76,000 clones, about 71% of them seen once, and the ten largest clones take about 25%. The starting material was CD8+ T cells sorted from blood, obtained at week 24, from a patient treated with tofacitinib. Every receptor here comes from a human donor with alopecia areata. Both conserved end residues are part of each CDR3. A D gene is named only where the DNA matches it firmly. Rows give clone size only sometimes, using once, few, many, or a class for an expanded clone.

DNA,CDR3,length,size,D,V,J
TGTGCCAGCAGCTTGGGAATGACAGGCACCGGGGAGCTGTTTTTT,CASSLGMTGTGELFF,15,-,-,TRBV5-6,TRBJ2-2
TGTGCCAGCCAAGAGCTAGCGACGCCTAGCACAGATACGCAGTATTTT,CASQELATPSTDTQYF,16,once,-,TRBV2,TRBJ2-3
TGTGCCAGCGATAGCGGGAGCTCCTACAATGAGCAGTTCTTC,CASDSGSSYNEQFF,14,-,TRBD2,TRBV19,TRBJ2-1
TGTGCCATCAGTGGTGGGTCCTTGTCCTCCTACGAGCAGTACTTC,CAISGGSLSSYEQYF,15,once,-,TRBV10-3,TRBJ2-7
TGCGCCAGCAGCTTGTGGCGGGAGGATGCCTACGAGCAGTACTTC,CASSLWREDAYEQYF,15,-,TRBD2,TRBV5-1,TRBJ2-7
TGTGCCAGCAGCTTAGTGACTAGCGGTACAGATACGCAGTATTTT,CASSLVTSGTDTQYF,15,-,TRBD2,TRBV7-3,TRBJ2-3
TGTGCCAGCAGTTACGCGATCACAGGGGGCACAGATACGCAGTATTTT,CASSYAITGGTDTQYF,16,few,TRBD1,TRBV6-5,TRBJ2-3
TGCGCCAGCAGCCAAGATCGCAGCGGGAGCACGACAGATACGCAGTATTTT,CASSQDRSGSTTDTQYF,17,-,TRBD2,TRBV4-3,TRBJ2-3
TGCGCCAGCAGCAAGGACCCGCCGGTAGTATGGGGGGAGCTGTTTTTT,CASSKDPPVVWGELFF,16,-,-,TRBV4-3,TRBJ2-2
TGCGCCAGCAGCTATGAACTTAAGAGCGAGCAGTACTTC,CASSYELKSEQYF,13,-,-,TRBV4-3,TRBJ2-7
TGTGCCAGTAGTATAGATGGGGGGGTGCGCAATGAGCAGTTCTTC,CASSIDGGVRNEQFF,15,-,TRBD2,TRBV19,TRBJ2-1
TGCGCCAGCAGCCAAGGAGCTAGCGCGGGGTCCTACGAGCAGTACTTC,CASSQGASAGSYEQYF,16,-,-,TRBV4-1,TRBJ2-7